Below are 15 T cell receptor beta chains sequenced from a single sample in a study of T-cell reconstitution after alpha-beta-depleted transplantation in children. Unique molecular identifiers tagged the TCRbeta library. TCRdb reanalysed the PCR reads using MiXCR and keeps one entry per CDR3 protein. The sample consists of 750,000 to 950,000 distinct CDR3 sequences, 15% to 20% of them appearing once. This specimen was PBMCs, mostly from graft donor cells, taken 360 days after TCRalphabeta/CD19-depleted stem cell transplant. These receptors originate from a male patient aged 10-17 years who had a stem cell transplant for acute lymphoblastic leukemia, so the T cells may come from the graft donor.

This clonotype has more than one count but fewer than ten. The CDR3, as DNA: TGTGCCAGCAGCGAGACGACTAGGGGCTCCGGGAGCAATCAGCCCCAGCATTTT. Amino acid sequence: CASSETTRGSGSNQPQHF. The chain combines TRBV21-1 with TRBJ1-5. TRBV21-1 is shown as a pseudogene. This CDR3 is 18 amino acids long.

This clonotype was counted between two and nine times. The J gene is TRBJ2-3, the V gene TRBV27, with D possibly TRBD2 on 5 matching bases. Germline assignment: CDR1 MNHEY and CDR2 SMNVEV (reference sequence). V lost 7 bases and J 0 bases, leaving 14 bases between the germline ends. The CDR3 extends over 15 amino acids. DNA of the CDR3: TGTGCCAGCAACGAGTTGCGGGCTAGCACAGATACGCAGTATTTT. Residues: CASNELRASTDTQYF.

The chain joins TRBV7-9 to TRBJ1-1; TRBD1 agrees at 8 bases. Trimming cost V 4 bases and J 10 bases; bases outside gene matches: 8. The germline gives CDR1 SEHNR, CDR2 FQNEAQ (reference sequence). The CDR3 is made up of 13 amino acids. The CDR3 sequence: CASSSGETGVAFF. Here the CDR3 DNA reads TGTGCCAGCAGCTCCGGGGAGACAGGGGTAGCTTTCTTT.

This clonotype was counted only a few times. The chain uses TRBV5-1 and TRBJ2-4; D remains unclear. The V end was cut by 0 bases, the J end by 1 base, with 11 bases between. CDR1 SGHRS and CDR2 YFSETQ come from the germline V gene. The CDR3 is 16 amino acids. Here the CDR3 reads CASSLDGVLAKNIQYF. CDR3 nucleotides: TGCGCCAGCAGCTTGGATGGGGTATTGGCCAAAAACATTCAGTACTTC.

The V and J genes are TRBV12-3 or TRBV12-4 and TRBJ2-3; 9 bases agree with TRBD1. After removal of 4 bases from V and 1 base from J, the junction contained 3 bases not matched to a gene. This CDR3 is 15 amino acids long. CDR3 residues: CASSSRTGGTDTQYF. The CDR3 DNA reads TGTGCCAGCAGTTCACGGACAGGGGGCACAGATACGCAGTATTTT.

This clonotype was picked up many times. This chain uses TRBV4-2 with TRBJ2-7; D gene ambiguous. Germline lookup yields CDR1 LGHNA and CDR2 YNFKEQ. The CDR3 runs to 15 residues. V was trimmed by 4 bases and J by 0 bases, leaving 13 bases between them. CDR3 bases: TGTGCCAGCAGCCCCATTGGATCAAACTCCTACGAGCAGTACTTC. Its translation: CASSPIGSNSYEQYF.

The sample holds a few counts of this clonotype. The genes are TRBV5-1 and TRBJ2-5, with D possibly called TRBD1 or TRBD2 (5 bases each). Germline CDR1 and CDR2: SGHRS and YFSETQ. The CDR3 runs to 13 residues. Trimming cost V 2 bases and J 4 bases, with 9 bases left between them. The CDR3 spells CASSFGAPETQYF. CDR3 DNA sequence: TGCGCCAGCAGCTTCGGGGCCCCAGAGACCCAGTACTTC.

This chain uses TRBV20-1 with TRBJ2-1; D may be TRBD2 (5 bases). Germline V gene sequence: CDR1 DFQATT, CDR2 SNEGSKA (reference sequence). This CDR3 has 13 amino acids. V lost 3 bases, J lost 12 bases, and 18 bases lay in between. CDR3 bases: TGCAGTGCTAGTCGTACTCCCCGGGGAGTGCAGTTCTTC. Protein: CSASRTPRGVQFF.

The genes are TRBV27 and TRBJ2-1, with 8 bases lining up with TRBD2. This CDR3 comprises 15 residues. V gave up 2 bases and J gave up 10 bases; unmatched junction bases: 10. CDR1 and CDR2 (germline): MNHEY, SMNVEV (reference sequence). The CDR3 sequence: CASSLTPGLAGEQFF. In DNA form, the CDR3 reads TGTGCCAGCAGTTTAACCCCCGGACTAGCCGGAGAGCAGTTCTTC.

The V gene is TRBV27, the J gene TRBJ2-7; TRBD2 aligns across 8 bases. Germline lookup yields CDR1 MNHEY and CDR2 SMNVEV (reference sequence). There are 14 residues in the CDR3. J was trimmed by 6 bases and V by 2 bases; bases with no gene match: 6. Written as DNA, the CDR3 is TGTGCCAGCAGTTTACGGGAGGGAAGACGCGAGCAGTACTTC. It is translated as CASSLREGRREQYF.

This clonotype was observed at least ten times. The chain joins TRBV18 to TRBJ2-7, with TRBD1 identical over 8 bases. CDR1 and CDR2 from the germline V gene are KGHSH and LQKENI. Trimming removed 1 base from V and 2 bases from J; junction bases left unmatched: 4. CDR3 size: 15 residues. The CDR3 loop is CASSPQTGEAYEQYF. CDR3 DNA: TGTGCCAGCTCACCACAGACAGGGGAAGCCTACGAGCAGTACTTC.

The chain is built from TRBV10-3 and TRBJ2-3, with 10 bases lining up with TRBD1. The germline CDR1 and CDR2 sequences are ENHRY and SYGVKD. The trim removed 10 bases at V and 2 bases at J, leaving 6 bases unmatched. This CDR3 comprises 14 residues. The CDR3 spells CATEGTGVTDTQYF. The CDR3 bases are TGTGCCACGGAGGGGACAGGGGTCACAGATACGCAGTATTTT.

This chain connects TRBV14 to TRBJ2-1, with D possibly being TRBD2 (5 bases). The CDR3 is made up of 15 amino acids. Trimming took 1 base from V and 8 from J, leaving 15 bases between them. CDR1 SGHDN and CDR2 FVKESK come from the germline V gene. The CDR3 reads CASSQAWEILDEQFF. In DNA form, the CDR3 reads TGTGCCAGCAGCCAAGCCTGGGAGATTCTGGATGAGCAGTTCTTC.

CDR3 sequence (DNA): TGTGCCAGCAGTGATAGTGGGTCCGAGCAGTACTTC. Its protein is CASSDSGSEQYF. J is TRBJ2-7 and V is TRBV25-1; D is unclear. CDR3 length: 12 amino acids. V lost 3 bases and J 6 bases, leaving 9 bases between the germline ends. CDR1 MGHDK and CDR2 SYGVNS come from the germline V gene.

The chain recombines TRBV5-1 with TRBJ2-7; the D gene is possibly TRBD1 (6 bases). V was trimmed by 3 bases and J by 3 bases, leaving 19 bases between them. This CDR3 contains 16 residues. CDR1 is SGHRS, CDR2 YFSETQ, per germline. The DNA of the CDR3 is TGCGCCAGCAGCTCCAACTACCGGGACAATATCTACGAGCAGTACTTC. Its translation is CASSSNYRDNIYEQYF.